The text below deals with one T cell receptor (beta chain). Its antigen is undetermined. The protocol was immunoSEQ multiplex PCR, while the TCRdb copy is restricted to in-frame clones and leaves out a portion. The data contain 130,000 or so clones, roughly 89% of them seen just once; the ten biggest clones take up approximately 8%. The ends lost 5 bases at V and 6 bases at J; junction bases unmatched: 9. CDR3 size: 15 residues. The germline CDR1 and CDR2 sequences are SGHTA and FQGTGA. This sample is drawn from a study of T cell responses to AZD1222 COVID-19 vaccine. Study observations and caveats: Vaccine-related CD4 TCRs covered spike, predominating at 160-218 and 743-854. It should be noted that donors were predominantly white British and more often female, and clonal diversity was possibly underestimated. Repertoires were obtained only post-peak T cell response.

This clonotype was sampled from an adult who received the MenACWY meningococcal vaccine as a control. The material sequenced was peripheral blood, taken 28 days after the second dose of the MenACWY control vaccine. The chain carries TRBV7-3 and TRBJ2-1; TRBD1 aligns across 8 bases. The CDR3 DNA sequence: TGTGCCAGCAGCCCAAGGACAGGGACCTTCAATGAGCAGTTCTTC. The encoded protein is CASSPRTGTFNEQFF.